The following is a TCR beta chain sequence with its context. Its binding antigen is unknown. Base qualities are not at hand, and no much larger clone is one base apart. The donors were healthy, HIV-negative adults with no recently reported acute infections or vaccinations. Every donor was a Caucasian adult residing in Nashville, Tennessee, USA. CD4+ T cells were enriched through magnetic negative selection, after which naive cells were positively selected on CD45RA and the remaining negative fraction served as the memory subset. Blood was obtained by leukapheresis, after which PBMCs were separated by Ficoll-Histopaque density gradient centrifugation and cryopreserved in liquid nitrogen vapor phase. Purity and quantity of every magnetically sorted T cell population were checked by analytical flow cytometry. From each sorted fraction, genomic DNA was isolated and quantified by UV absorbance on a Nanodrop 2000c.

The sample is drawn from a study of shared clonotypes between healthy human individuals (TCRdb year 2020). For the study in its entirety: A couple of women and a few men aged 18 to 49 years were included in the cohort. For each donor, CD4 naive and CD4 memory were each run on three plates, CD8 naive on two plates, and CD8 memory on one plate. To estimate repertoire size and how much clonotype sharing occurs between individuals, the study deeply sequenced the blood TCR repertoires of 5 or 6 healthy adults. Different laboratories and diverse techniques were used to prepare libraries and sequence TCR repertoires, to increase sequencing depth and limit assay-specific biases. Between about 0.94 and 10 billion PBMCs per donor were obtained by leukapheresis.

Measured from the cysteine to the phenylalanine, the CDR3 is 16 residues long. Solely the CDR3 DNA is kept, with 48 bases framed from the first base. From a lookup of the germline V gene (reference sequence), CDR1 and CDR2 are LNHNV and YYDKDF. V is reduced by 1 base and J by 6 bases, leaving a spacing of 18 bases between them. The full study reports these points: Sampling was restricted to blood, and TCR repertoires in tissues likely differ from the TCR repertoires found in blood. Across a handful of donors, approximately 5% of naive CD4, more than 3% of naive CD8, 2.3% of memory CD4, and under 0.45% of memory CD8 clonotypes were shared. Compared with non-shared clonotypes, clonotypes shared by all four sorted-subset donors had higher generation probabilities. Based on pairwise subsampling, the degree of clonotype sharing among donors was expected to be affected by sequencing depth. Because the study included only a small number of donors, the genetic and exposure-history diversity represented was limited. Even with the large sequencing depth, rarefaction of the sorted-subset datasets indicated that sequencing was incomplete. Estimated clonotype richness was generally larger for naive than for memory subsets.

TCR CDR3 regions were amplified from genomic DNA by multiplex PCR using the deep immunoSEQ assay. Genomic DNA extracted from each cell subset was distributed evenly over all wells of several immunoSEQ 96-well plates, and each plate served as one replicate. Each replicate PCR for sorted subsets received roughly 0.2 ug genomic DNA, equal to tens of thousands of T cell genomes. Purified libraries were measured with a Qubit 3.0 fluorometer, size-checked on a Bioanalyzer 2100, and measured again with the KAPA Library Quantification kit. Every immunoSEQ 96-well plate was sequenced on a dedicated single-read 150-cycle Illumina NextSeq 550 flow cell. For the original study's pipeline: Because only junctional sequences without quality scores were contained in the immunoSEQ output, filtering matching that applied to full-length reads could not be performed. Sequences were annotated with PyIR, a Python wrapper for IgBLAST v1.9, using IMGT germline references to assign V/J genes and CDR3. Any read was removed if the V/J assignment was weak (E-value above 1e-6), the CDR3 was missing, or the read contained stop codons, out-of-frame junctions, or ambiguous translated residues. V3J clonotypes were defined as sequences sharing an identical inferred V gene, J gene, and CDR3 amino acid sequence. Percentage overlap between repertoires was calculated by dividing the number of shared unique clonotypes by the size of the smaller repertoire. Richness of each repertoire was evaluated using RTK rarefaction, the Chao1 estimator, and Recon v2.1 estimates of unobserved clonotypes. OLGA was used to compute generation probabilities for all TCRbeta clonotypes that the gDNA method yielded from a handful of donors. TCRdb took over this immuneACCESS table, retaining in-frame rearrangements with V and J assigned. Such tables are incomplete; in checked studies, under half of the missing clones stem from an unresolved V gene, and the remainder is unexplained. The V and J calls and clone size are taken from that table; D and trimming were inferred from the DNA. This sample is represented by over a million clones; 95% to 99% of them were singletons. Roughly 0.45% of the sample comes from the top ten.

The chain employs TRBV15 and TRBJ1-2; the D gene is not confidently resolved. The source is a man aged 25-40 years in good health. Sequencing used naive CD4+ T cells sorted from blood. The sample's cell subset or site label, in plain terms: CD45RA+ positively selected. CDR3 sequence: CATSRVTLDEGDGYTF. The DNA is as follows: TGTGCCACCAGCAGAGTGACCCTAGACGAAGGCGATGGCTACACCTTC.